The 32 T cell receptor beta chains in this list originate from one sample, sequenced in a study of response to subunit inactivated influenza vaccine. TCRdb itself ran the RT-PCR reads through MiXCR, one entry per CDR3 protein. This repertoire shows about 800,000 distinct CDR3 sequences, less than 25% found once; its top ten account for roughly a tenth. The sequencing used PBMCs from blood, collected about 5 days after vaccination. These receptors originate from a man aged 50 to 60 who received an inactivated influenza vaccine.

The V call is TRBV11-1, the J call TRBJ2-1; 13 positions agree with TRBD2. Germline V CDR1 and CDR2: SGHAT, FQDESV (reference sequence). The CDR3 consists of 19 residues. V lost 2 bases to trimming and J lost 8 bases; unmatched junction nucleotides: 15. CDR3 region: CASSLRTSGGVGFFYEQFF. The CDR3 DNA sequence: TGTGCCAGCAGCTTAAGGACTAGCGGGGGTGTGGGGTTTTTTTATGAGCAGTTCTTC.

The gene calls are TRBV4-2 and TRBJ1-1, with D unresolved. The V gene's germline CDR1 is LGHNA and CDR2 YNFKEQ. The CDR3 consists of 11 residues. V lost 4 bases to trimming and J lost 11 bases, with 11 bases between them. CDR3 DNA sequence: TGTGCCAGCAGCCGTGAAGGAGGGGCTTTCTTT. It specifies CASSREGGAFF.

This chain links TRBV7-2 with TRBJ2-5; the D gene is possibly TRBD1 (6 bases). The germline CDR1 and CDR2 sequences are SGHTA and FQGNSA. V lost 5 bases, J lost 2 bases, and 12 bases lay in between. The CDR3 is 14 residues long. Written as DNA, the CDR3 is TGTGCCAGCAGCGTGGACAGATATCAAGAGACCCAGTACTTC. The encoded protein is CASSVDRYQETQYF.

This clonotype was observed a handful of times. This sequence joins TRBV29-1 and TRBJ2-5, with D perhaps being TRBD1 or TRBD2 (5 bases each). Between the trimmed V and J ends, which lost 3 bases and 2 bases, there was a span of 10 bases. From germline, CDR1 is SQVTM and CDR2 ANQGSEA. This CDR3 is built from 13 residues. CDR3 sequence reads: CSVDRGRQETQYF. For the CDR3, the DNA is TGCAGCGTTGACCGGGGCAGACAAGAGACCCAGTACTTC.

This clonotype has just a few counts. The CDR3 nucleotides read TGCAGTGCTAGACCGGACGGCTACGAGCAGTACTTC. As protein: CSARPDGYEQYF. The chain joins TRBV20-1 to TRBJ2-7; D is unresolved. Germline CDR1 is DFQATT and CDR2 is SNEGSKA (reference sequence). The CDR3 consists of 12 residues. With 2 bases removed from V and 3 bases from J, the gap between germline ends came to 8 bases.

This clonotype came up a few times. The genes are TRBV4-3 and TRBJ2-4; D is unresolved. The CDR3 length is 16 residues. V shed 0 bases and J shed 0 bases, with 9 bases lying between them. Germline V gene sequence: CDR1 LGHNA, CDR2 YSLEER. The CDR3 coding sequence is TGCGCCAGCAGCCAAGATTGGATTGCAGCCAAAAACATTCAGTACTTC. This gives the protein CASSQDWIAAKNIQYF.

The genes are TRBV7-6 and TRBJ2-3; no firm D call. The CDR3 contains 14 residues. Germline CDR1 reads SGHVS; CDR2 reads FNYEAQ. Trimming pared 5 bases from V and 4 bases from J, leaving 13 bases between. In nucleotides, the CDR3 is TGTGCCAGCAGCACAACTGGCGAGGCAGATACGCAGTATTTT. As protein: CASSTTGEADTQYF.

The chain is built from TRBV12-3 or TRBV12-4 and TRBJ2-7; no clear D gene. Trimming left V 5 bases short and J 4 bases short, with 18 bases between. This CDR3 is built from 15 residues. The DNA for the CDR3 is TGTGCCAGCAGTCCCGATCGGCAGAGAGAATACGAGCAGTACTTC. The encoded protein is CASSPDRQREYEQYF.

This chain uses TRBV4-2 with TRBJ1-1; 11 positions match TRBD1. The germline V gene encodes CDR1 LGHNA and CDR2 YNFKEQ. The trim removed 4 bases at V and 0 bases at J, leaving 4 bases unmatched. CDR3 length: 16 amino acids. CDR3 in DNA: TGTGCCAGCAGCCTTCGGACAGGGGGCCTGAACACTGAAGCTTTCTTT. Its translation is CASSLRTGGLNTEAFF.

This clonotype was recorded a few times. One end of the junction fails to match germline, which may point to a read error. V usage is TRBV7-9 and J usage is TRBJ2-1, with TRBD2 matching 7 bases. Looked up from germline, CDR1 is SEHNR and CDR2 is FQNEAQ (reference sequence). There are 15 residues in the CDR3. The CDR3 coding sequence is TGTGCCACCAGCCGGGAGCGGGAATCCTACAATGAGCAGTTCTTC. The encoded protein is CATSRERESYNEQFF.

This sequence joins TRBV4-3 and TRBJ1-2, with a possible D match to TRBD1 (6 bases). The germline V and J ends were trimmed by 0 bases and 5 bases, with 13 bases remaining between them. CDR1 is LGHNA, CDR2 YSLEER, per germline. The length of the CDR3 is 15 residues. The CDR3 bases are TGCGCCAGCAGCCAAGACGCGGCAGGGGCTTATGGCTACACCTTC. It codes for CASSQDAAGAYGYTF.

The CDR3 DNA reads as TGCAGCGCGACGGGTCGGGCGCTAATCTACGAGCAGTACTTC. Protein: CSATGRALIYEQYF. The chain has TRBV29-1 and TRBJ2-7, with unresolved D. The CDR3 length is 14 residues. Trimming shortened V by 7 bases and J by 3 bases, and 19 bases separated the two germline ends. Germline V gene lookup returns CDR1 SQVTM and CDR2 ANQGSEA.

This clonotype appeared a few times. V is TRBV7-6 and J is TRBJ2-2; D unresolved. The germline gives CDR1 SGHVS, CDR2 FNYEAQ. CDR3 length: 14 residues. Trimming removed 8 bases at V and 1 base at J, with 11 bases between. The CDR3 DNA reads as TGTGCCAGCGTGGGGTCTCGGAACACCGGGGAGCTGTTTTTT. Its translation: CASVGSRNTGELFF.

This clonotype was found a few times. At one of its ends the junction is not consistent with the germline gene, which may arise from a read error. The rearrangement links TRBV2 to TRBJ2-1; 16 positions agree with TRBD2. The germline gives CDR1 SNHLY, CDR2 FYNNEI. This CDR3 has 19 amino acids. The CDR3 nucleotides are TGTGCCTGCAGTCGCTATGGACCGGGACTAGCGGGAGGGCAAAGTGAGCAGTTCTTC. It translates to CACSRYGPGLAGGQSEQFF.

The chain is built from TRBV20-1 and TRBJ2-3, with 7 bases that match TRBD2. The germline V gene encodes CDR1 DFQATT and CDR2 SNEGSKA (reference sequence). The CDR3 has 15 residues. V shed 6 bases and J 5 bases; nucleotides not matched to a gene: 14. The CDR3, as DNA: TGCAGTGCCCAGGGAGCTAGCGGACGGGGAGATACGCAGTATTTT. Its protein product is CSAQGASGRGDTQYF.

V usage is TRBV29-1 and J usage is TRBJ2-4, with D hard to call. This CDR3 comprises 13 residues. Looked up from germline, CDR1 is SQVTM and CDR2 is ANQGSEA. The V end lost 6 bases, the J end lost 8 bases, and 17 bases lay between the germline ends. CDR3 sequence (DNA): TGCAGCGTCCTCCCTCCCGGTGGATACATTCAGTACTTC. Encoded protein: CSVLPPGGYIQYF.

This clonotype was seen more than once but under ten times. The chain employs TRBV4-2 and TRBJ1-2; TRBD1 agrees at 7 bases. There are 13 residues in the CDR3. V shed 1 base and J 6 bases; nucleotides not matched to a gene: 2. Germline CDR1 LGHNA, CDR2 YNFKEQ. The CDR3 loop is CASSQATGNGYTF. CDR3 nucleotides: TGTGCCAGCAGCCAAGCGACAGGGAATGGCTACACCTTC.

This clonotype was found a few times. The chain couples TRBV2 to TRBJ2-1, with TRBD2 matching 14 bases. The CDR3 totals 17 residues. J lost 3 bases, V lost 5 bases, and 6 bases had no gene match. Germline lookup yields CDR1 SNHLY and CDR2 FYNNEI. The CDR3 region is CASSSGTSGSLYNEQFF. The DNA of the CDR3 is TGTGCCAGCAGTTCCGGGACTAGCGGGAGTCTCTACAATGAGCAGTTCTTC.

The chain joins TRBV12-5 to TRBJ2-1; possibly TRBD2 for D (7 bases). V lost 0 bases and J lost 4, with 16 bases in between. Germline CDR1 is LGHNT and CDR2 is FRNRAP. The CDR3 contains 17 residues. The CDR3 nucleotides read TGTGCTAGTGGTTTGGTACTAGGGGGGGGGTTTTACAATGAGCAGTTCTTC. Translating it yields CASGLVLGGGFYNEQFF.

This clonotype was seen a handful of times. The J gene is TRBJ2-3, the V gene TRBV9; unclear D gene. The CDR3 has 13 amino acids. Germline lookup yields CDR1 SGDLS and CDR2 YYNGEE. Trimming left V 1 base short and J 1 base short, with 4 bases between. DNA of the CDR3: TGTGCCAGCAGCGTACCCGGCACAGATACGCAGTATTTT. It codes for CASSVPGTDTQYF.

The chain joins TRBV20-1 to TRBJ2-4; D remains ambiguous. Trimming shortened V by 5 bases and J by 11 bases, and 22 bases separated the two germline ends. CDR1 and CDR2 (germline): DFQATT, SNEGSKA (reference sequence). CDR3 length: 14 amino acids. The CDR3 DNA sequence: TGCAGTGCTCCCTCAGCGAGATTGGAAAGGGTTCAGTACTTC. Translating gives CSAPSARLERVQYF.

This clonotype was detected only a few times. V and J are TRBV7-9 and TRBJ1-1, with D possibly TRBD1 on 6 matching bases. The V end lost 5 bases, the J end lost 9 bases, and 13 bases lay between the germline ends. Germline CDR1 is SEHNR and CDR2 is FQNEAQ (reference sequence). There are 12 residues in the CDR3. The CDR3 here is CASSPPQGKAFF. CDR3 DNA: TGTGCCAGCAGCCCCCCTCAGGGGAAAGCTTTCTTT. The full variable domain, rest sourced from reference TRBV7-9 and TRBJ1-1, is DTGVSQNPRHKITKRGQNVTFRCDPISEHNRLYWYRQTLGQGPEFLTYFQNEAQLEKSRLLSDRFSAERPKGSFSTLEIQRTEQGDSAMYLCASSPPQGKAFFGQGTRLTVV.

This chain connects TRBV30 to TRBJ1-2, with 12 bases aligning to TRBD1. The CDR3 consists of 13 residues. V lost 7 bases to trimming and J lost 2 bases; unmatched junction nucleotides: 2. Per the germline V gene, CDR1 is GTSNPN and CDR2 is SVGIG (reference sequence). CDR3 amino acids: CAYGTGGNYGYTF. DNA for the CDR3: TGTGCCTACGGGACAGGGGGCAACTATGGCTACACCTTC.

This clonotype was detected ten times or more. The chain combines TRBV12-3 or TRBV12-4 with TRBJ2-2; a weak D match, TRBD2 (6 bases). The CDR3 is 14 residues long. V was shortened by 5 bases and J by 7 bases, with 14 bases between the two germline ends. CDR3 loop: CASSRAGGVGELFF. The DNA of the CDR3 is TGTGCCAGCAGTCGAGCGGGCGGGGTCGGGGAGCTGTTTTTT.

This clonotype came up a few times. The CDR3 DNA reads as TGTGCCAGCGACGGCTCTGGAAACACCATATATTTT. As protein: CASDGSGNTIYF. This chain joins TRBV6-1 and TRBJ1-3; no reliable D call. Looked up from germline, CDR1 is MNHNS and CDR2 is SASEGT. The CDR3 covers 12 residues. V lost 8 bases, J lost 0 bases, and 5 bases lay in between.

This clonotype has only a few counts. V and J are TRBV10-3 and TRBJ2-7; 8 positions match TRBD1. The CDR3 extends over 12 amino acids. With V trimmed by 6 bases and J by 3 bases, 1 base remained unmatched. Germline V gene data show CDR1 as ENHRY and CDR2 as SYGVKD. In DNA form, the CDR3 reads TGTGCCATCAGGGACAGGGACTACGAGCAGTACTTC. As protein: CAIRDRDYEQYF.

The chain carries TRBV28 and TRBJ2-3; no reliable D call. The CDR3 length is 11 residues. Per the germline V gene, CDR1 is MDHEN and CDR2 is SYDVKM. The CDR3 loop reads CASWSTDTQYF. CDR3 nucleotide sequence: TGTGCGTCCTGGAGCACAGATACGCAGTATTTT.

This clonotype was counted a few times. The chain couples TRBV12-3 or TRBV12-4 to TRBJ2-7, with 10 bases matching TRBD1. The CDR3 totals 15 residues. V dropped 6 bases and J dropped 3; count of bases not matched to a gene: 8. The CDR3 reads CASSNRQGANYEQYF. In nucleotides, the CDR3 is TGTGCCAGCAGCAATCGACAGGGGGCTAACTACGAGCAGTACTTC.

V is TRBV20-1 and J is TRBJ2-3, with a weak D call TRBD2 (6 bases). CDR3 length: 13 residues. The germline V gene has CDR1 DFQATT and CDR2 SNEGSKA (reference sequence). Trimming took 3 bases from V and 4 from J, leaving 11 bases between them. For the CDR3, the DNA is TGCAGTGCTAGGCGGGACCCGGCAGATACGCAGTATTTT. Its translation is CSARRDPADTQYF.

The V gene is TRBV18, the J gene TRBJ2-2; 7 bases match TRBD1. This CDR3 has 15 amino acids. The J segment lost 1 base and the V segment lost 6 bases, leaving 5 bases of the junction unmatched. Germline V gene lookup returns CDR1 KGHSH and CDR2 LQKENI. DNA for the CDR3: TGTGCCAGCTCCATAAGACAGGGGAACACCGGGGAGCTGTTTTTT. Protein sequence: CASSIRQGNTGELFF.

The J gene is TRBJ2-1, the V gene TRBV6-2 or TRBV6-3; D possibly corresponds to TRBD2 (5 bases). CDR1 MNHEY and CDR2 SVGEGT come from the germline V gene. The CDR3 is 13 residues long. With 7 bases removed from V and 0 bases from J, the gap between germline ends came to 7 bases. The CDR3 region has the DNA TGTGCCAGCACGCGGGTCTCCTACAATGAGCAGTTCTTC. Protein sequence: CASTRVSYNEQFF.

This clonotype was seen a handful of times. The chain joins TRBV28 to TRBJ1-5; D unresolved. CDR1 is MDHEN, CDR2 SYDVKM, per germline. The CDR3 sequence is 12 residues long. CDR3 residues: CAAGGFNQPQHF. Here the CDR3 DNA reads TGTGCAGCGGGCGGGTTCAATCAGCCCCAGCATTTT.